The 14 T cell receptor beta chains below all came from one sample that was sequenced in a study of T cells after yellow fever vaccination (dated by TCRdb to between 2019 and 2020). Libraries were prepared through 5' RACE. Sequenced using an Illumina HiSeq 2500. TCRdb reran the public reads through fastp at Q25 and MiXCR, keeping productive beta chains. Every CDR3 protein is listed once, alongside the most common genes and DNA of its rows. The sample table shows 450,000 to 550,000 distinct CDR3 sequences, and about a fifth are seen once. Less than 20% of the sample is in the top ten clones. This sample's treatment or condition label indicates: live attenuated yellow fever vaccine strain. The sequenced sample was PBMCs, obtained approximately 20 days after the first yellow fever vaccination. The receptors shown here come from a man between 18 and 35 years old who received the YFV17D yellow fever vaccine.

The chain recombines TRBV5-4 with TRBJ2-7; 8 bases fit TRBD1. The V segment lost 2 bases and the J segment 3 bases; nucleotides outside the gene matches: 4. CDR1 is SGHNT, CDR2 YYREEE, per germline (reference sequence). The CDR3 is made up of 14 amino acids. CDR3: CASSFPDRVYEQYF. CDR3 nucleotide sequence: TGTGCCAGCAGCTTCCCGGACAGGGTCTACGAGCAGTACTTC.

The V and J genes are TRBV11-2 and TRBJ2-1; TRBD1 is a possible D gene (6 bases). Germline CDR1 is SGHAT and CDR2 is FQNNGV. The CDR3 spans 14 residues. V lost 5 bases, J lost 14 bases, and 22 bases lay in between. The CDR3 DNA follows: TGTGCCAGCAGCCCGCATATGCCCCTCCAGGGGAAGTTCTTC. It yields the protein CASSPHMPLQGKFF.

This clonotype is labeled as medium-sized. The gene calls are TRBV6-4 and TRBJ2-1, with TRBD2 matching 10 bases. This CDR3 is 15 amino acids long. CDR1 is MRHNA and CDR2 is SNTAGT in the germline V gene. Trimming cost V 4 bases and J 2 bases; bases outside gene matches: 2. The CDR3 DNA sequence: TGTGCCAGCAGTGGGACTAGCGGAACCTACAATGAGCAGTTCTTC. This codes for CASSGTSGTYNEQFF.

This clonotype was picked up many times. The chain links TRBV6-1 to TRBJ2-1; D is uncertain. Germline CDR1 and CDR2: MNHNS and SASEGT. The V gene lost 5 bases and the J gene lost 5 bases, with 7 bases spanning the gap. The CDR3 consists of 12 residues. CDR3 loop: CASSPRNNEQFF. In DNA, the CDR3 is TGTGCCAGCAGTCCGAGGAACAATGAGCAGTTCTTC.

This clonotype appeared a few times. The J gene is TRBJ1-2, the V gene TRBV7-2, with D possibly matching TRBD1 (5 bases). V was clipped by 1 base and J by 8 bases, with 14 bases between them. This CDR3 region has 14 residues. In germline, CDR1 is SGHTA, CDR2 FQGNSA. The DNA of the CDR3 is TGTGCCAGCAGCTTAGTTACGGGAGAGGGGGGCTACACCTTC. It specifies CASSLVTGEGGYTF.

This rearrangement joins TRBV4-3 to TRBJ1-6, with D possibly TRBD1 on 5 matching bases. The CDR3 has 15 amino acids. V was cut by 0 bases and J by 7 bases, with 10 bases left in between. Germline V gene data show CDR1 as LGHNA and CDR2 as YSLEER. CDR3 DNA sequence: TGCGCCAGCAGCCAAGATTGGCGGACAAATTCACCCCTCCACTTT. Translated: CASSQDWRTNSPLHF.

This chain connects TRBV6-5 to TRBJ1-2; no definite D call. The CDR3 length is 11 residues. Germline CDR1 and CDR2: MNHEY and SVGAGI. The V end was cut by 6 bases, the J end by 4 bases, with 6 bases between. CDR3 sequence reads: CASRRGYGYTF. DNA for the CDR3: TGTGCCAGCAGACGGGGCTATGGCTACACCTTC.

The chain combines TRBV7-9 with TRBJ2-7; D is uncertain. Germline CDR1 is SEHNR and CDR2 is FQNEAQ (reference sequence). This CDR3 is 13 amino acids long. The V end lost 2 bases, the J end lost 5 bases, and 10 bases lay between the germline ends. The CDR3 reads CASSLSKGNEQYV. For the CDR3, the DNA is TGTGCCAGCAGCTTATCAAAAGGGAACGAGCAGTACGTC.

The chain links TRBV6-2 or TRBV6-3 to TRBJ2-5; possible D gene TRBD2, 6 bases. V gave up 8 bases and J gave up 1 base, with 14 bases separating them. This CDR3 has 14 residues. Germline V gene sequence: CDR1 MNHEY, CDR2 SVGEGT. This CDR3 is CASCAGSIQETQYF. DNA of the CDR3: TGTGCCAGCTGCGCGGGGTCCATCCAAGAGACCCAGTACTTC.

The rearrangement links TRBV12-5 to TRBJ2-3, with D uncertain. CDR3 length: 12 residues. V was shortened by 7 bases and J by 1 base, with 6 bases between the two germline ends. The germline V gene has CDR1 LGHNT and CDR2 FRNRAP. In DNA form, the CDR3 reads TGTGCTAGTGTCCGGGGCACAGATACGCAGTATTTT. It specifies CASVRGTDTQYF. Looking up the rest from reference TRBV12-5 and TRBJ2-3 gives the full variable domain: DARVTQTPRHKVTEMGQEVTMRCQPILGHNTVFWYRQTMMQGLELLAYFRNRAPLDDSGMPKDRFSAEMPDATLATLKIQPSEPRDSAVYFCASVRGTDTQYFGPGTRLTVL.

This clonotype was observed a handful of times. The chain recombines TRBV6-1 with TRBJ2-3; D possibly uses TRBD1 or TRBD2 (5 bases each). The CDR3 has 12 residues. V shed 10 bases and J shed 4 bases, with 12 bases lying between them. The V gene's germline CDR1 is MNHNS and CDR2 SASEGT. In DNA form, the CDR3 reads TGTGCCACTTCGGGGACCGCAGATACGCAGTATTTT. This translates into CATSGTADTQYF.

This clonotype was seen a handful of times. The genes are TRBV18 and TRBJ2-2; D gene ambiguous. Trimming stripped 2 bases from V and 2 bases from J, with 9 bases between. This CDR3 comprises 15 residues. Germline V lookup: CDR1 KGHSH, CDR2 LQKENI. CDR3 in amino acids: CASSPIQANTGELFF. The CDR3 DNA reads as TGTGCCAGCTCACCAATCCAGGCCAACACCGGGGAGCTGTTTTTT.

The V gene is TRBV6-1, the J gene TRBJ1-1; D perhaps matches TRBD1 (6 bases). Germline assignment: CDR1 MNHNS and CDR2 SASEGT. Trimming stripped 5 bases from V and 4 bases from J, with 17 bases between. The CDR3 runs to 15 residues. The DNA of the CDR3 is TGTGCCAGCAGTCCCATGGACAGCGTAGGCACTGAAGCTTTCTTT. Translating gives CASSPMDSVGTEAFF.

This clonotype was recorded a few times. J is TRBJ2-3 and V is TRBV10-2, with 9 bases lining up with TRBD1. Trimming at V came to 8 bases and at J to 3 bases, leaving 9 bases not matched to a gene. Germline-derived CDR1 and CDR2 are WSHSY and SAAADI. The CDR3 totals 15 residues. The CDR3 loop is CASLDGQGSTDTQYF. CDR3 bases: TGCGCCAGCCTCGATGGACAGGGGTCTACAGATACGCAGTATTTT.